This TCR beta chain was sequenced during a study of long-term antiretroviral therapy in people with HIV. As for the study in general: When the earliest samples were collected, ART was typically delayed until CD4 counts fell.

CDR1 and CDR2 (germline): LGHNA, YSLEER. The V segment lost 0 bases and the J segment 3 bases; nucleotides outside the gene matches: 13. The CDR3 totals 18 residues. Sequencing used immunoSEQ v3.0 at survey level. Data came from immunoSEQ multiplex PCR; TCRdb stores just in-frame clones and leaves some out. The sample holds around 30,000 clones; about 85% are singletons and the top ten take about an eighth. About this clone itself: Its specificity is unknown.

Study-level results: Diversity measured after ART increased yet remained under transplant donor controls.

Specimen: unsorted PBMCs, collected 1.1 years after starting antiretroviral therapy. The chain couples TRBV4-3 to TRBJ2-7; TRBD1 aligns across 8 bases. The receptor was derived from a man aged 18 to 35 with HIV. The chain's CDR3 is CASSQDVGPPRGLYEQYF. CDR3 bases: TGCGCCAGCAGCCAAGATGTGGGGCCGCCCAGGGGGCTCTACGAGCAGTACTTC.